This TCR beta chain emerged from a study of blood T cell repertoires in COVID-19 (dated by TCRdb to between 2020 and 2021). In terms of the full investigation: The collaborator samples originated in the United States, Italy and Spain and spanned the acute and convalescent phases of COVID-19. The material from the prospective study consisted of cDNA or gDNA derived from T cells, B-cell-depleted T cells, or PBMCs. Subjects who had been exposed to COVID-19, were actively infected with it, or had recovered from it provided the deeply sampled blood TCRbeta repertoires that made up the dataset. The repertoires were released in a freely available public database meant as a resource for research on the immune response to SARS-CoV-2. Samples were obtained from the ongoing ImmuneRACE study (first 160 participants) and from over 1,000 subjects provided by 6 global collaborators. Sample metadata almost always included a de-identified subject ID, COVID-19 status, age in years and sex. Where available, HLA class I and class II types were taken from metadata supplied by the sample provider and were not determined by assay-based typing. Broad study findings and their caveats: The amount of clinical and demographic metadata varied by source and participant and was provided uncurated.

TCRbeta CDR3 regions were amplified from genomic DNA using the immunoSEQ Assay, a bias-controlled multiplex PCR. The authors' pipeline ran thus. The number of nucleated cells in each sample was estimated by amplification of reference gene primers within the assay. To quantify the absolute abundance of each unique TCRbeta CDR3 rearrangement, sequence reads were collapsed and filtered. For each sample, productive Simpson clonality was calculated as the square root of Simpson's diversity index over productive rearrangements. TCRdb limited this immuneACCESS table to in-frame rearrangements with V and J called. A share of clones is missing; checked studies link under half to unresolved V genes, and the rest is unexplained. V and J calls and clone size are given by that table; D and trimming were obtained from the DNA. The table for this sample lists about 110,000 clones; roughly 81% of them were counted only once. The top ten clonotypes cover 2% to 2.5% of the sample.

Its CDR3 holds 13 amino acids, cysteine through phenylalanine. The sequence is cut down to CDR3 DNA, 39 bases in frame from base 1. CDR1 SGHRS and CDR2 YFSETQ are derived from the germline V gene. Deletion took 4 bases off V and 5 bases off J, with a span of 12 bases between the germline ends. The collaborating institutions used their own protocols to collect whole blood in K2EDTA tubes. For TCRbeta analysis, collaborators shipped samples in one of three forms: frozen whole blood, isolated PBMCs, or DNA extracted from either of those sample types. As to this clone: Its antigen is currently not known. Qualities for individual bases were not recorded, and no much larger clone is one base off.

The clonotype comes from a human donor in a cohort sampled during active COVID-19. The sequenced sample was peripheral blood. Recombination linked TRBV5-1 to TRBJ1-2; no confident D gene assignment can be made. The CDR3 corresponds to CASSQAQWYGYTF. The DNA reads TGCGCCAGCAGCCAGGCTCAGTGGTATGGCTACACCTTC.